This T cell receptor (beta chain) was retrieved from a study of T cell repertoires in cytomegalovirus infection. Study-level information: Based on public TCR beta signatures, there were indications of CMV infection and of a matching HLA type.

Via MiXCR, TCRdb re-called the reads, giving one row per CDR3 protein. The repertoire holds 90,000 to 130,000 distinct CDR3 sequences, with around 9.1% as singletons. Study conclusions and caveats: Dominating the ex vivo response were HLA-C-restricted CMV-specific TCR beta clonotypes. Carriers of CMV plus the relevant HLA were identified by cumulative public TCR beta family frequency.

CDR3 length: 16 amino acids. Germline V gene lookup returns CDR1 LNHDA and CDR2 SQIVND (reference sequence). Trimming removed 6 bases from V and 4 bases from J; junction bases left unmatched: 8. Points on this clonotype: Its antigen is still unknown.

What was sequenced was PBMCs, sequenced either directly or after in vitro stimulation (not recorded which). This receptor was taken from a human donor in good health (CMV status not recorded). Some clones in this sample may be carry-over from other donors' samples. V gene TRBV19 combines with J gene TRBJ2-3; 12 nucleotides align to TRBD2. The CDR3 is CASSLLAGGSPDTQYF. The CDR3 region has the DNA TGTGCCAGTAGCCTACTAGCGGGGGGCTCACCAGATACGCAGTATTTT.